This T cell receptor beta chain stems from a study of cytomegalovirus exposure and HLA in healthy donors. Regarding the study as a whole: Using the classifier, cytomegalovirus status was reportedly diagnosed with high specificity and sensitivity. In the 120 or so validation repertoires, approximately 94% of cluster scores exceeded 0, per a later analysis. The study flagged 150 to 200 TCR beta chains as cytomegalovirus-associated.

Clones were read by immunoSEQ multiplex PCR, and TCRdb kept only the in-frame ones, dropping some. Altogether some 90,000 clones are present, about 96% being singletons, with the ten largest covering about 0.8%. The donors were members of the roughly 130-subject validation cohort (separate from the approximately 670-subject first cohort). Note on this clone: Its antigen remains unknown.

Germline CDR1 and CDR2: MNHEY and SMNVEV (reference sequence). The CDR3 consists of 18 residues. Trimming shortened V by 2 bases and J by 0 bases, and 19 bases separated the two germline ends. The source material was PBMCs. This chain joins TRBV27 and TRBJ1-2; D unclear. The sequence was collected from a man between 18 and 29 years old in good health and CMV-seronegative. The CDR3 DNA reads TGTGCCAGCAGTTTAGGTCCCCCAACTCCAACCTCTAACTATGGCTACACCTTC. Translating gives CASSLGPPTPTSNYGYTF.